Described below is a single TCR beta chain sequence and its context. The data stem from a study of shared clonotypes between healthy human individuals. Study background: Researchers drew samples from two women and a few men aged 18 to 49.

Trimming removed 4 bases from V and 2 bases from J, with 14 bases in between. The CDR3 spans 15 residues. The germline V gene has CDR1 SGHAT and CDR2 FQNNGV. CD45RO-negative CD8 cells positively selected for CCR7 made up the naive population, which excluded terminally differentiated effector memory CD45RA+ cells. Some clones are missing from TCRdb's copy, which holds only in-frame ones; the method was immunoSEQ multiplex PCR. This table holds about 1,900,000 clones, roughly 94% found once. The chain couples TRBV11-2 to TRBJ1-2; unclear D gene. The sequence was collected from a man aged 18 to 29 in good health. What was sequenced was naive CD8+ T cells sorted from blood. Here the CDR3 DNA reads TGTGCCAGCAGCTCCGCTTGGGTATTAAACTATGGCTACACCTTC. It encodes CASSSAWVLNYGYTF.